A selection of T cell receptor beta chains follows, all from one sample in a study of spatial heterogeneity in lung cancer. TCRdb re-analysed the 5' RACE reads in MiXCR, keeping a single row per CDR3 protein. The table includes tens of thousands of distinct CDR3 sequences, under 9% detected once. Sequenced here: PBMCs, sampled at follow-up. Receptors were obtained from a male donor with early-stage non-small cell lung cancer. CDR3s include the opening cysteine and the closing phenylalanine or tryptophan. Each record gives: V gene, J gene, D gene, clone size, CDR3 DNA, CDR3 protein. The D gene is left open where the match is weak. Part of the rows lack a size; the others show once, few, many or a class for expanded clones.

>TRBV7-2|TRBJ1-3|.|many
TGTGCCAGCAGCTTAGTATTGGGTGGAGTAGCTGGAAACACCATATATTTT
CASSLVLGGVAGNTIYF
>TRBV30|TRBJ2-7|.|many
TGTGCCTGGAGATTCCCAGGGCACCTCTACGAGCAGTACTTC
CAWRFPGHLYEQYF
>TRBV3-1|TRBJ1-2|.|.
TGTGCCAGCACCCAAGGAAGGAGTAGTGGCTACACCTTC
CASTQGRSSGYTF
>TRBV10-3|TRBJ1-1|TRBD1|many
TGTGCCATCAGTGAGGGGACAGGTGACACTGAAGCTTTCTTT
CAISEGTGDTEAFF
>TRBV10-1|TRBJ1-6|TRBD1|.
TGCGCCAGCAGTCAAGACAGGGGTTCGGAATCACCCCTCCACTTT
CASSQDRGSESPLHF
>TRBV7-6|TRBJ2-7|.|many
TGTGCCAGCAGCCCCCGGATGGATAGCGAGCAGTACTTC
CASSPRMDSEQYF
>TRBV18|TRBJ2-1|TRBD2|many
TGTGCCAGCTCACCACCCCAGCGGGGGGATAAAAATGAGCAGTTCTTC
CASSPPQRGDKNEQFF
>TRBV15|TRBJ1-2|.|many
TGTGCCACCAGCTGGAACAGGGAGACACCGACTGGCTACACCTTC
CATSWNRETPTGYTF
>TRBV5-1|TRBJ1-4|.|.
TGCGCCAGCAGCTTAATGGGGGCGAACGAAAAACTGTTTTTT
CASSLMGANEKLFF
>TRBV12-3/TRBV12-4|TRBJ2-5|.|many
TGTGCCAGCAGTTTAGGGGGGGGCGTGGAGACCCAGTACTTC
CASSLGGGVETQYF
>TRBV9|TRBJ2-7|.|many
TGTGCCAGCAGCCCTCAGGGTTACGAGCAGTACTTC
CASSPQGYEQYF
>TRBV29-1|TRBJ2-3|TRBD2|many
TGCAGCGTGGTAGAGCGGGGGAGCACAGATACGCAGTATTTT
CSVVERGSTDTQYF
>TRBV24-1|TRBJ2-3|TRBD1|many
TGTGCCACCAGTGATACCGGGACAGCTGAACCAGATACGCAGTATTTT
CATSDTGTAEPDTQYF
>TRBV20-1|TRBJ1-4|.|medium-sized
TGCAGTGCTAGGGCTGATATGGGGGACGTCTGGGAAAAACTGTTTTTT
CSARADMGDVWEKLFF
>TRBV18|TRBJ2-7|TRBD1|many
TGTGCCAGCTCACCATGGACAGGGAACGACTACGAGCAGTACTTC
CASSPWTGNDYEQYF
>TRBV7-2|TRBJ1-2|.|many
TGTGCCAGCAGCTTAGGGGCGCATCACTATGGCTACACCTTC
CASSLGAHHYGYTF
>TRBV20-1|TRBJ1-1|.|many
TGCAGTGCTAGATACAGATATGAAGCTTTCTTT
CSARYRYEAFF
>TRBV5-1|TRBJ1-2|.|many
TGCGCCAGCAGCTCCAGCGGGCGGATGGACTATGGCTACACCTTC
CASSSSGRMDYGYTF
>TRBV20-1|TRBJ2-3|.|many
TGCAGTGCTCTGCAGGGGGGGACAGATACGCAGTATTTT
CSALQGGTDTQYF
>TRBV5-1|TRBJ2-3|.|many
TGCGCCAGCAGTCGGGCGGCGGGGGCTGGGGATACGCAGTATTTT
CASSRAAGAGDTQYF
>TRBV20-1|TRBJ2-7|.|.
TGCAGTGCTAGACCCGGGACTGTGACTACGGAGCAGTACTTC
CSARPGTVTTEQYF
>TRBV4-1|TRBJ1-2|.|many
TGCGCCAGCAGCCAAGATGGGCAGAACTATGGCTACACCTTC
CASSQDGQNYGYTF
>TRBV7-8|TRBJ2-7|.|many
TGTGCCAGCAGCCTGGGACCCAACTCCTACGAGCAGTACTTC
CASSLGPNSYEQYF
>TRBV29-1|TRBJ2-7|.|many
TGCAGCGCTACGACGGAGCACTCGATGTACGAGCAGTACTTC
CSATTEHSMYEQYF
>TRBV6-1|TRBJ1-2|TRBD1|few
TGTGCCAGCAGTGAAAACTGGGGACAGCTAGATGGCTACACCTTC
CASSENWGQLDGYTF
>TRBV5-6|TRBJ2-5|.|many
TGTGCCAGCAGCTTGGGACCCCTCATTTCGGAGACCCAGTACTTC
CASSLGPLISETQYF
>TRBV7-9|TRBJ1-2|TRBD1|.
TGTGCCAGCAGCTCGGGACAGGGAAGTAACTATGGCTACACCTTC
CASSSGQGSNYGYTF
>TRBV20-1|TRBJ2-4|.|.
TGCAGTGCACGGTCACACCTGAACATTCAGTACTTC
CSARSHLNIQYF
>TRBV20-1|TRBJ1-5|TRBD1|many
TGCAGTGCTTCACAGGGGCCCAATCAGCCCCAGCATTTT
CSASQGPNQPQHF
>TRBV18|TRBJ2-1|TRBD2|many
TGTGCCAGCTCACCCCAGACTAGCAGAAATGAGCAGTTCTTC
CASSPQTSRNEQFF
>TRBV7-9|TRBJ1-1|.|.
TGTGCCAGCAGCTTAGCGTCGGTTACTGAAGCTTTCTTT
CASSLASVTEAFF
>TRBV5-6|TRBJ1-6|.|many
TGTGCCAGCAGGTGGAACAGGAATTCACCCCTCCACTTT
CASRWNRNSPLHF
>TRBV29-1|TRBJ2-7|.|many
TGCAGCGTGCGGCCAGGGAGGTACGAGCAGTACTTC
CSVRPGRYEQYF
>TRBV12-3/TRBV12-4|TRBJ2-3|TRBD2|.
TGTGCCAGCAACACCCGGGGGGGACTTAGCACAGATACGCAGTATTTT
CASNTRGGLSTDTQYF
>TRBV30|TRBJ2-1|.|many
TGTGCCTGGAGTCCCCTCTGGACGCCGGGCAACAATGAGCAGTTCTTC
CAWSPLWTPGNNEQFF
>TRBV19|TRBJ1-5|.|many
TGTGCCAGTAGTATAGGAACAGGGAGACAGCCCCAGCATTTT
CASSIGTGRQPQHF
>TRBV9|TRBJ1-1|.|many
TGTGCCAGCAGCGGGGAGTCCTCGAACACTGAAGCTTTCTTT
CASSGESSNTEAFF
>TRBV25-1|TRBJ1-6|.|many
TGTGCCAGCACCGTTAATAATTCACCCCTCCACTTT
CASTVNNSPLHF
>TRBV19|TRBJ2-4|TRBD2|many
TGTGCCAGTAGTAATAGCGGGGGACCCAAAAACATTCAGTACTTC
CASSNSGGPKNIQYF
>TRBV19|TRBJ1-6|TRBD1|many
TGTGCCAGTAGTCCCCTTCCCGGGACAGCCCCGGTGGACAATTCACCCCTCCACTTT
CASSPLPGTAPVDNSPLHF
>TRBV6-5|TRBJ1-2|.|many
TGTGCCAGCAGTCCGTCAGGGGACGGGCACTACTATGGCTACACCTTC
CASSPSGDGHYYGYTF
>TRBV9|TRBJ2-3|TRBD2|.
TGTGCCAGCAGCGTAGGCGGGGGTGGAGGAAGAGATACGCAGTATTTT
CASSVGGGGGRDTQYF
>TRBV3-1|TRBJ1-1|.|few
TGTGCCAGCAGCCCTTTGGGGGGGCGGACTGAAGCTTTCTTT
CASSPLGGRTEAFF
>TRBV5-1|TRBJ1-3|.|many
TGCGCCAGCAGCACAGGATCAGGAGAAAACACCATATATTTT
CASSTGSGENTIYF
>TRBV14|TRBJ2-5|TRBD1|many
TGTGCCAGCAGCCAGCCCGGGACAGGAAAAATCCAAGAGACCCAGTACTTC
CASSQPGTGKIQETQYF
>TRBV2|TRBJ2-7|TRBD1|many
TGTGCCAGCAGTGGGACAGGCTACCGCGAGCAGTACTTC
CASSGTGYREQYF
>TRBV20-1|TRBJ2-2|.|.
TGCAGTGCTAGAGATGTACGGGACAACACCGGGGAGCTGTTTTTT
CSARDVRDNTGELFF
>TRBV7-9|TRBJ1-1|.|many
TGTGCCAGCAGTCCACCCGGGGGCCAAGGGAACACTGAAGCTTTCTTT
CASSPPGGQGNTEAFF
>TRBV6-2/TRBV6-3|TRBJ1-1|.|many
TGTGCCAGCATGGTCAGAATGAACACTGAAGCTTTCTTT
CASMVRMNTEAFF
>TRBV7-9|TRBJ2-3|.|many
TGTGCCAGCAGCCTAGGCGCGTCTAGGTCTTCTGATACGCAGTATTTT
CASSLGASRSSDTQYF
>TRBV30|TRBJ1-3|.|.
TGTGCCTGGAGTGTTGAATACGGAACCCAAGGGTCTGGAAACACCATATATTTT
CAWSVEYGTQGSGNTIYF
>TRBV19|TRBJ2-6|.|.
TGTGCCAGTAAAAAGGACTCTGGGGCCAACGTCCTGACTTTC
CASKKDSGANVLTF
>TRBV9|TRBJ2-3|TRBD1|many
TGTGCCAGCAGCGTAGGGCCGACAGGGGGCATGGATACGCAGTATTTT
CASSVGPTGGMDTQYF